These 13 T cell receptor beta chains were all obtained from the same sample, sequenced in a study of identical twins. MiXCR, applied by TCRdb to the 5' RACE reads, yields one record per CDR3 protein. Among about 890,000 distinct CDR3 sequences listed, about 12% were seen once. In addition, the sample was reused for a study of yellow fever vaccine responses in identical twins.

The sample consisted of PBMCs. The origin of the receptors is a woman between 18 and 29 years old in good health.

The chain recombines TRBV4-1 with TRBJ1-5; no definite D call. CDR3 length: 14 residues. Germline-derived CDR1 and CDR2 are MGHRA and YSYEKL. Trimming left V 1 base short and J 3 bases short, with 7 bases between. CDR3 region: CASSQGMVNQPQHF. The DNA of the CDR3 is TGCGCCAGCAGCCAAGGTATGGTCAATCAGCCCCAGCATTTT.

This clonotype came up many times. This rearrangement joins TRBV3-1 to TRBJ1-1, with a possible D match to TRBD1 (5 bases). Trimming stripped 0 bases from V and 0 bases from J, with 8 bases between. From germline, CDR1 is LGHDT and CDR2 YNNKEL (reference sequence). The CDR3 is made up of 15 amino acids. The CDR3 here is CASSQDRVLNTEAFF. DNA of the CDR3: TGTGCCAGCAGCCAAGACAGGGTGCTGAACACTGAAGCTTTCTTT.

This clonotype occurred a few times. This chain connects TRBV5-1 to TRBJ2-2; no clear D. V lost 1 base to trimming and J lost 0 bases, with 10 bases between them. The CDR3 runs to 16 residues. The germline V gene encodes CDR1 SGHRS and CDR2 YFSETQ. The CDR3 coding sequence is TGCGCCAGCAGCTTGCTTTTGGGTTCGAACACCGGGGAGCTGTTTTTT. It yields the protein CASSLLLGSNTGELFF.

The V and J genes are TRBV28 and TRBJ2-1, with D maybe TRBD1 (6 bases). CDR1 and CDR2 (germline): MDHEN, SYDVKM. V dropped 2 bases and J dropped 3 bases, with 17 bases sitting between them. There are 17 residues in the CDR3. This chain's CDR3 is CASSLPQGTHFYNEQFF. The DNA of the CDR3 is TGTGCCAGCAGTTTACCCCAGGGGACCCACTTCTACAATGAGCAGTTCTTC.

This clonotype has more than one count but fewer than ten. The chain links TRBV5-8 to TRBJ2-1; D is possibly TRBD1 (5 bases). This CDR3 comprises 13 residues. The V gene lost 5 bases and the J gene lost 15 bases, with 21 bases spanning the gap. CDR1 SGHTS and CDR2 YDEGEE come from the germline V gene. The CDR3 DNA follows: TGTGCCAGCAGGTTGAGACTGGACAAAGTAGGGTTCTTC. It encodes CASRLRLDKVGFF.

This clonotype was seen once. The rearrangement joins TRBV9 to TRBJ2-3; no clear D gene. Germline loops: CDR1 SGDLS, CDR2 YYNGEE. The ends were cut back, 0 bases at V and 4 bases at J, with 12 bases in the middle. This CDR3 has 15 amino acids. CDR3 bases: TGTGCCAGCAGCGTAGTTAGTAGCCTTCCAGATACGCAGTATTTT. Protein product: CASSVVSSLPDTQYF. The complete variable domain, with remaining parts taken from reference TRBV9 and TRBJ2-3, reads DSGVTQTPKHLITATGQRVTLRCSPRSGDLSVYWYQQSLDQGLQFLIQYYNGEERAKGNILERFSAQQFPDLHSELNLSSLELGDSALYFCASSVVSSLPDTQYFGPGTRLTVL.

This clonotype was counted only a few times. J is TRBJ1-5 and V is TRBV27; D remains unclear. The germline CDR1 and CDR2 sequences are MNHEY and SMNVEV (reference sequence). Trimming shortened V by 6 bases and J by 4 bases, and 16 bases separated the two germline ends. The CDR3 spans 15 residues. CDR3 residues: CASRPKPDGNQPQHF. CDR3 nucleotide sequence: TGTGCCAGCAGACCCAAGCCGGACGGAAATCAGCCCCAGCATTTT.

This clonotype occurred many times. The rearrangement joins TRBV5-4 to TRBJ2-3; a weak D match, TRBD2 (6 bases). V shed 3 bases and J shed 6 bases, with 14 bases lying between them. This CDR3 spans 14 amino acids. The germline CDR1 and CDR2 sequences are SGHNT and YYREEE (reference sequence). The CDR3 here is CASSWETSSDTQYF. Here the CDR3 DNA reads TGTGCCAGCAGCTGGGAGACTAGTAGTGATACGCAGTATTTT.

This clonotype was seen more than once but under ten times. This chain uses TRBV3-1 with TRBJ1-1; tentative D call: TRBD1 (6 bases). The germline V gene encodes CDR1 LGHDT and CDR2 YNNKEL (reference sequence). This CDR3 is built from 14 residues. Trimming stripped 6 bases from V and 6 bases from J, with 17 bases between. CDR3 sequence: CASREQGGAAEAFF. The DNA for the CDR3 is TGTGCCAGCAGAGAACAGGGAGGGGCAGCTGAAGCTTTCTTT.

This rearrangement joins TRBV11-2 to TRBJ2-7; the match to TRBD2 covers 11 bases. After removal of 2 bases from V and 4 bases from J, the junction contained 4 bases not matched to a gene. Germline lookup yields CDR1 SGHAT and CDR2 FQNNGV. The CDR3 is 15 residues long. Here the CDR3 DNA reads TGTGCCAGCAGCTTAACTAGCGGGGGAACTTACGAGCAGTACGTC. Its translation is CASSLTSGGTYEQYV.

The chain carries TRBV3-1 and TRBJ2-5; maybe TRBD1 (5 bases). Per germline, CDR1 LGHDT and CDR2 YNNKEL (reference sequence). The CDR3 covers 16 residues. V lost 0 bases and J 7 bases, leaving 18 bases between the germline ends. The CDR3 loop is CASSQDGRLGVRTQYF. For the CDR3, the DNA is TGTGCCAGCAGCCAAGATGGTCGGCTAGGGGTGCGGACCCAGTACTTC.

In its sample, this clonotype was seen many times. This chain joins TRBV2 and TRBJ2-5; 7 bases are a match to TRBD1. The CDR3 covers 14 residues. With V trimmed by 6 bases and J by 1 base, 5 bases remained unmatched. CDR1 is SNHLY, CDR2 FYNNEI, per germline. DNA of the CDR3: TGTGCCAGCAGCGGAGACAGGGCCCAAGAGACCCAGTACTTC. Translated: CASSGDRAQETQYF.

The J gene is TRBJ2-1, the V gene TRBV13; TRBD2 aligns across 9 bases. With 10 bases clipped from V and 1 base from J, the junction kept 5 bases outside the gene matches. Germline values: CDR1 PRHDT, CDR2 FYEKMQ (reference sequence). The CDR3 is made up of 14 amino acids. The CDR3 here is CAIPAGGSYNEQFF. For the CDR3, the DNA is TGTGCCATACCAGCGGGAGGTTCCTACAATGAGCAGTTCTTC.